This T cell receptor beta chain originates from a study of blood T cell repertoires in COVID-19. Overall study context: The study drew acute and convalescent COVID-19 samples from the United States, Italy and Spain. PBMCs, B-cell-depleted T cells, or T cells were the source of the cDNA or gDNA that made up the material.

Authors' data handling: Reference gene primer amplification gave nucleated cell count estimates. The protocol was immunoSEQ multiplex PCR, while the TCRdb copy is restricted to in-frame clones and leaves out a portion. The V and J calls and clone size are taken from that table; D and trimming were inferred from the DNA. This sample has 52,000 or so clones; about 80% occur once, and the top ten carry approximately 20%. The CDR3 has 15 amino acids. Trimming removed 2 bases at V and 7 bases at J, with 15 bases between. Germline V lookup: CDR1 PRHDT, CDR2 FYEKMQ (reference sequence). This receptor was identified in a man between 50 and 59 years old with active or convalescent COVID-19. What was sequenced was peripheral blood. V gene TRBV13 combines with J gene TRBJ2-1; no clear D. DNA of the CDR3: TGTGCCAGCAGCTTAAGTGCGTCGACGGAGAATGAGCAGTTCTTC. This codes for CASSLSASTENEQFF.